This TCR beta chain was sequenced for a study of blood T cell repertoires in COVID-19. Study-wide background: T cells, B-cell-depleted T cells, or PBMCs supplied cDNA or gDNA.

A remark on this clone: This specimen includes other DNA sequences encoding the same CDR3.

In the authors' workflow: For nucleated cells, counts were estimated from reference gene primer amplification. Profiled with immunoSEQ multiplex PCR; TCRdb holds only in-frame clones, not every one. The D gene and trimming were derived from the DNA, and the V and J assignments and clone size from that table. This sample carries 100,000 to 150,000 clones, 75% to 85% of them seen once, and the ten largest clones take around 37%. CDR1 is SGHRS, CDR2 YFSETQ, per germline. V shed 2 bases, J shed 3 bases, and the junction held 2 bases outside the gene matches. The CDR3 loop spans 14 amino acids. What was sequenced was peripheral blood. The chain has TRBV5-1 and TRBJ2-5, with 9 bases identical to TRBD1. This clonotype was sampled from a man between 40 and 49 years old with active or convalescent COVID-19. For the CDR3, the DNA is TGCGCCAGCAGCTTACGACAGGGGGAAGAGACCCAGTACTTC. Protein: CASSLRQGEETQYF.